This record covers a single T cell receptor (beta chain). What it recognizes is unknown. The repertoire was sequenced with immunoSEQ multiplex PCR; TCRdb's copy has only in-frame clones and lacks some. The repertoire includes 100,000 to 150,000 clones, 90% of them detected once, and 6.9% sits in the top ten. This sample was taken from a study of T cell responses to AZD1222 COVID-19 vaccine. Whole-study findings and limits: Two AZD1222 administrations were followed by greater Spike-specific TCR breadth and depth.

This CDR3 comprises 15 residues. V was cut by 1 base and J by 2 bases, with 12 bases left in between. Germline CDR1 MGHRA, CDR2 YSYEKL. The chain combines TRBV4-1 with TRBJ2-7, with D perhaps matching TRBD1 (5 bases). This receptor was identified in an adult in good health. Sequencing used peripheral blood, obtained on day 0 of AZD1222 vaccination. CDR3 residues: CASSQVVTDTYEQYF. DNA of the CDR3: TGCGCCAGCAGCCAAGTCGTGACAGATACCTACGAGCAGTACTTC.